This T cell receptor beta chain was sequenced in a study of T cells after yellow fever vaccination (dated by TCRdb to the late 2010s). About the full investigation: Libraries from fractions with low cell numbers were prepared with the SMART-Seq v4 Ultra Low Input RNA kit. To follow T-cell clones before and after both primary and booster YFV17D yellow fever vaccination, bulk TCR alpha and beta repertoires underwent longitudinal sequencing. Two healthy male donors made up the cohort, one aged 18 to 29 years and the other aged 30 to 40 years. Blood samples were taken at several timepoints before and after primary and secondary immunization, and bulk PBMC replicates and cell subsets were isolated. Findings and caveats that apply to the study as a whole: A small share of clonotypes was detected in both CD4 and CD8 compartments, with the overlap likely arising from convergent recombination. Most clones expanded after primary vaccination were re-detected after the booster (almost 98% of CD4 and around 88% of CD8), suggesting broad memory maintenance. The secondary T-cell response was found to be weaker but faster than the primary response, with a peak reached on day 5 rather than on day 15. FACS-sorted repertoires could contain abundant contaminating clonotypes from the bulk population, so computational filtering was required. The study included only two donors, which limits how far the findings can be generalized.

The germline V gene encodes CDR1 MDHEN and CDR2 SYDVKM. The CDR3 spans 14 residues, from the cysteine through the phenylalanine. The CDR3 DNA has 42 bases and is translated from base 1. V gives up 5 bases and J gives up 1 base, and the segment between their germline ends measures 11 bases. TCR cDNA was synthesized by 5'RACE template switching, through which a universal primer site and unique molecular identifiers were introduced. Priming of cDNA synthesis was performed from both the TCR alpha and TCR beta constant segments. Library amplification involved two PCR steps, and the second step added sample barcodes and sequencing adapters. Sequencing of libraries was performed on Illumina HiSeq 2500 (2x100 bp) or NovaSeq (2x150 bp). The study's processing was this. Demultiplexing of reads and collapsing into UMI consensus sequences were performed with MIGEC, and V(D)J alignment was carried out with MiXCR. Using edgeR on replicate PBMC samples, clonotypes were called vaccine-responding if FDR was below 0.01 and the log2 fold change was above 5 up to day 15. Each bulk clonotype received a CD4 or CD8 identity based on whether the sequenced CD4 or CD8 repertoire contained that clonotype at higher abundance. TCRdb itself trimmed the public reads at Q25 with fastp, ran MiXCR and retained productive beta chains. Each CDR3 protein appears once, grouped with its most common genes and DNA. None of the V and J calls come from the authors' own analysis; TCRdb made them. For this sample there are almost 600,000 distinct CDR3 sequences; around an eighth appear just once. About 14% of the sample lies in the top ten.

This clonotype was picked up a small number of times. The clone's antigen remains unknown. It has no much larger one-base neighbor in the sample; base qualities were not kept. The treatment or condition label on this specimen signifies: live attenuated yellow fever vaccine strain. At every blood-draw timepoint, two biological replicates of bulk PBMCs were collected. PBMCs were isolated from peripheral blood using a standard Ficoll-Paque protocol. TriZol was used to extract RNA from bulk PBMCs, from CD4 and CD8 fractions, and from dextramer-positive and dextramer-negative fractions. The sequence derives from a man aged 30-40 years who received the YFV17D yellow fever vaccine. The sequencing used PBMCs, collected on the day of the yellow fever booster vaccination. The rearrangement combines TRBV28 with TRBJ1-1; the D gene is possibly TRBD1, with 5 bases matching. The DNA is as follows: TGTGCCAGCAGTCCCCTCACAGGGAACACTGAAGCTTTCTTT. Its amino acids are CASSPLTGNTEAFF.